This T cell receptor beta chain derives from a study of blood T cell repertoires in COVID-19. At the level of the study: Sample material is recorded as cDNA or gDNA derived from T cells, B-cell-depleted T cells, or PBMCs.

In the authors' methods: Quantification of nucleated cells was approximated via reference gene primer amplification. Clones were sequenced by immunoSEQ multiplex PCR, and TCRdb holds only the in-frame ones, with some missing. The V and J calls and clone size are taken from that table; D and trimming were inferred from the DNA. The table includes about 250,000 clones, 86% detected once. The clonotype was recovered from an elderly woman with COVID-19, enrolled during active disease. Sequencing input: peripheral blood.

CDR3 region: CASSVRQGGGTEAFF. The CDR3 DNA is TGTGCCAGCAGTGTCCGTCAGGGGGGAGGCACTGAAGCTTTCTTT. This sequence joins TRBV2 and TRBJ1-1; 7 bases fit TRBD1. The CDR3 totals 15 residues. V shed 4 bases and J 4 bases; nucleotides not matched to a gene: 9. Germline V gene lookup returns CDR1 SNHLY and CDR2 FYNNEI.